One sample yielded the 17 T cell receptor beta chains listed below, sequenced in a study of radiation and T cells in renal cell carcinoma. The time point is: blood 4 weeks post-SBRT, at nephrectomy. Treatment meaning: 15 Gy SBRT to primary tumor, nephrectomy 4 weeks later. TCRdb keeps only in-frame clones here, not all; method: immunoSEQ multiplex PCR. The repertoire holds roughly 90,000 clones, with around four fifths as singletons. The sample was blood, taken from a patient whose treatment included radiotherapy and nephrectomy. The receptors originated from a man in his fifties or sixties with renal cell carcinoma.

The chain combines TRBV7-2 with TRBJ2-5; D call uncertain. Trimming removed 6 bases from V and 5 bases from J, with 10 bases in between. Per germline, CDR1 SGHTA and CDR2 FQGNSA. The CDR3 loop spans 12 amino acids. The CDR3 loop is CASRKTGETQYF. The CDR3 nucleotides are TGTGCCAGCAGAAAAACGGGTGAGACCCAGTACTTC. Variable domain in full (rest from reference TRBV7-2 and TRBJ2-5): GAGVSQSPSNKVTEKGKDVELRCDPISGHTALYWYRQSLGQGLEFLIYFQGNSAPDKSGLPSDRFSAERTGGSVSTLTIQRTQQEDSAVYLCASRKTGETQYFGPGTRLLVL.

The rearrangement joins TRBV5-5 to TRBJ1-2; TRBD1 is a possible D gene (6 bases). The CDR3 sequence is 16 residues long. V was pared by 0 bases and J by 4 bases, with 16 bases between. CDR1 is SGHKS and CDR2 is YYEKEE in the germline V gene (reference sequence). The CDR3 DNA sequence: TGTGCCAGCAGCTTGGGCCCAGGGGCAGATGCCTATGGCTACACCTTC. It translates to CASSLGPGADAYGYTF.

This clone was detected a few times. This chain joins TRBV5-1 and TRBJ1-6, with 12 bases lining up with TRBD1. CDR1 is SGHRS and CDR2 is YFSETQ in the germline V gene. The CDR3 runs 16 residues. Trimming took 4 bases from V and 7 from J; bases not matched to a gene: 6. This CDR3 is CASSAGQGATNSPLHF. The CDR3 DNA sequence: TGCGCCAGCAGCGCGGGACAGGGGGCCACAAATTCACCCCTCCACTTT.

This sequence joins TRBV6-1 and TRBJ2-5; D remains ambiguous. CDR3 length equals 10 residues. Germline V CDR1 and CDR2: MNHNS, SASEGT. V lost 1 base, J lost 6 bases, and 0 bases lay in between. The chain's CDR3 is CASSEETQYF. CDR3 nucleotides: TGTGCCAGCAGTGAAGAGACCCAGTACTTC.

This clone was recorded once. This chain joins TRBV2 and TRBJ2-7, with 7 bases that match TRBD1. The CDR3 is 11 residues long. The V gene end was trimmed by 7 bases and the J gene end by 6 bases; junction bases not matched to a gene: 3. From germline, CDR1 is SNHLY and CDR2 FYNNEI. CDR3 region: CASNTGAEQYF. CDR3 nucleotides: TGTGCCAGCAATACAGGGGCCGAGCAGTACTTC. Full variable domain (missing parts from reference TRBV2 and TRBJ2-7): EPEVTQTPSHQVTQMGQEVILRCVPISNHLYFYWYRQILGQKVEFLVSFYNNEISEKSEIFDDQFSVERPDGSNFTLKIRSTKLEDSAMYFCASNTGAEQYFGPGTRLTVT.

V gene TRBV19 combines with J gene TRBJ2-1; D might be TRBD1 (6 bases). Germline V lookup: CDR1 LNHDA, CDR2 SQIVND (reference sequence). Trimming took 6 bases from V and 6 from J, leaving 18 bases between them. There are 15 residues in the CDR3. CDR3 in amino acids: CASSQRGNRVNEQFF. Written as DNA, the CDR3 is TGTGCCAGTAGCCAAAGGGGCAACAGGGTCAATGAGCAGTTCTTC.

The J gene is TRBJ2-1, the V gene TRBV19; D is possibly TRBD1 or TRBD2 (5 bases each). Between the trimmed V and J ends, which lost 5 bases and 0 bases, there was a span of 11 bases. The CDR3 length is 15 residues. Germline-derived CDR1 and CDR2 are LNHDA and SQIVND (reference sequence). The CDR3 sequence is CASSLGTPSYNEQFF. The CDR3, as DNA: TGTGCCAGTAGTCTTGGGACCCCCTCCTACAATGAGCAGTTCTTC. Drawing the rest from reference TRBV19 and TRBJ2-1, the complete variable domain is DGGITQSPKYLFRKEGQNVTLSCEQNLNHDAMYWYRQDPGQGLRLIYYSQIVNDFQKGDIAEGYSVSREKKESFPLTVTSAQKNPTAFYLCASSLGTPSYNEQFFGPGTRLTVL.

CDR3 DNA: TGTGCCAGCAGAAGACAGGCGAACTATGGCTACACCTTC. Protein sequence: CASRRQANYGYTF. V gene TRBV28 combines with J gene TRBJ1-2; a possible D gene is TRBD1 (6 bases). The CDR3 extends over 13 amino acids. Per the germline V gene, CDR1 is MDHEN and CDR2 is SYDVKM. Trimming shortened V by 6 bases and J by 2 bases, and 10 bases separated the two germline ends.

The rearrangement joins TRBV30 to TRBJ2-1; 12 nucleotides align to TRBD1. CDR1 and CDR2 (germline): GTSNPN, SVGIG (reference sequence). Losses at the gene ends were 3 bases for V and 6 bases for J; bases not matched to a gene: 3. CDR3 size: 14 residues. In nucleotides, the CDR3 is TGTGCCTGGAGCCGGGACAGGGGGCCCAATGAGCAGTTCTTC. Translation: CAWSRDRGPNEQFF.

V gene TRBV11-2 combines with J gene TRBJ1-2; D call uncertain. The CDR3 consists of 17 residues. Trimming stripped 5 bases from V and 0 bases from J, with 19 bases between. Germline CDR1 is SGHAT and CDR2 is FQNNGV. The CDR3 region has the DNA TGTGCCAGCAGCACCACGACGGGGAGGTCGACTAACTATGGCTACACCTTC. Amino acid sequence: CASSTTTGRSTNYGYTF.

The sample holds one count of this clone. The J gene is TRBJ2-7, the V gene TRBV15; TRBD2 matches at 10 bases. Germline V gene data show CDR1 as LNHNV and CDR2 as YYDKDF (reference sequence). The CDR3 contains 12 residues. Trimming removed 9 bases from V and 5 bases from J; junction bases left unmatched: 4. In DNA form, the CDR3 reads TGTGCCACAAGGCTAGCGGGAGACGAGCAGTACTTC. This encodes CATRLAGDEQYF.

The V call is TRBV30, the J call TRBJ2-3; TRBD2 might be the D (5 bases). The CDR3 is 14 residues long. The germline CDR1 and CDR2 sequences are GTSNPN and SVGIG (reference sequence). With 1 base removed from V and 8 bases from J, the gap between germline ends came to 16 bases. CDR3 amino acids: CAWSASGIHITQYF. In DNA form, the CDR3 reads TGTGCCTGGAGTGCATCCGGGATCCACATTACGCAGTATTTT.

The chain uses TRBV19 and TRBJ1-5, with no clear D. The V and J ends lost 6 bases and 7 bases respectively, with 13 bases between them. The V gene's germline CDR1 is LNHDA and CDR2 SQIVND (reference sequence). The CDR3 totals 13 residues. CDR3: CASSSSGVQPQHF. DNA of the CDR3: TGTGCCAGTAGCTCATCTGGGGTCCAGCCCCAGCATTTT.

The gene calls are TRBV11-2 and TRBJ2-1; perhaps D is TRBD1 or TRBD2 (5 bases each). V shed 5 bases and J shed 9 bases, with 11 bases lying between them. The length of the CDR3 is 12 residues. CDR1 is SGHAT, CDR2 FQNNGV, per germline. The chain's CDR3 is CASSPSGGEQFF. In DNA form, the CDR3 reads TGTGCCAGCAGCCCGAGTGGGGGTGAGCAGTTCTTC.

J is TRBJ2-1 and V is TRBV7-3; D unclear. This CDR3 spans 15 amino acids. Deletions cut 2 bases from V and 0 bases from J, with 8 bases between. Germline values: CDR1 SGHTA, CDR2 FQGTGA. The CDR3 spells CASSLEGSSYNEQFF. The CDR3 region has the DNA TGTGCCAGCAGCTTAGAAGGATCCTCCTACAATGAGCAGTTCTTC.

This clone showed up just a few times. This chain links TRBV5-1 with TRBJ1-1; D is possibly TRBD1 (5 bases). The germline CDR1 and CDR2 sequences are SGHRS and YFSETQ. Deletions cut 3 bases from V and 8 bases from J, with 17 bases between. The CDR3 spans 14 residues. CDR3 nucleotides: TGCGCCAGCAGCTCCTCGGGGCAATTTTCAGAAGCTTTCTTT. It yields the protein CASSSSGQFSEAFF.

V gene TRBV5-4 combines with J gene TRBJ1-1; D gene unclear. Trimming removed 4 bases at V and 3 bases at J, with 13 bases between. This CDR3 contains 14 residues. Germline assignment: CDR1 SGHNT and CDR2 YYREEE (reference sequence). CDR3 sequence: CASSRGIGDTEAFF. Here the CDR3 DNA reads TGTGCCAGCAGCCGGGGAATTGGAGACACTGAAGCTTTCTTT.